This T cell receptor (beta chain) was captured by sequencing in a study of prognosis after radiotherapy for stage I lung cancer. Study context: Enrollment began in 2018 and ended in the first half of 2019; the enrolled patients had stage I non-small cell lung cancer.

Genomic DNA was subjected to two-round multiplex PCR for amplification of TCR beta CDR3. Primers specific to each TRBV and TRBJ gene were used in first-round PCR. TCRdb redid the calling of the multiplex PCR reads with MiXCR, one entry per CDR3 protein. The sample shows around 29,000 distinct CDR3 sequences, 40% to 55% of them seen only once. In germline, CDR1 is MDHEN, CDR2 SYDVKM. Trimming cost V 3 bases and J 1 base, with 9 bases left between them. The CDR3 spans 14 residues. By frequency in the sample, this clonotype is medium-sized (0.01 to 0.1%). Sequences were derived from PBMCs, sampled before or after stereotactic body radiation therapy (not recorded which). This chain uses TRBV28 with TRBJ1-1, with TRBD1 as a possible D gene (5 bases). This clonotype originated in a donor over 45 with non-small cell lung cancer. The CDR3 bases are TGTGCCAGCAGTTTTGGGGGAAGGAACACTGAAGCTTTCTTT. Its protein product is CASSFGGRNTEAFF.